This passage covers 5 T cell receptor beta chains from one sample sequenced in a study of blood T cell repertoires in COVID-19. Repertoires were generated with immunoSEQ multiplex PCR, while TCRdb's copy carries only in-frame clones and drops some. The sample carries about 87,000 clones, more than 70% recorded once. Sequencing input: peripheral blood. Receptor source: a woman aged 55-69 years with acute or convalescent COVID-19.

The gene calls are TRBV5-1 and TRBJ2-1, with 11 nucleotides matching TRBD2. Germline CDR1 SGHRS, CDR2 YFSETQ. Trimming cost V 0 bases and J 0 bases; bases outside gene matches: 5. CDR3 length: 18 amino acids. CDR3 sequence: CASSLVAGGSSSYNEQFF. The CDR3 DNA sequence: TGCGCCAGCAGCTTGGTAGCGGGGGGGTCTAGCTCCTACAATGAGCAGTTCTTC.

This clone has just a few counts. The chain uses TRBV2 and TRBJ2-1; the match to TRBD1 covers 10 bases. The CDR3 extends over 15 amino acids. Germline values: CDR1 SNHLY, CDR2 FYNNEI. Trimming took 6 bases from V and 2 from J; bases not matched to a gene: 4. This CDR3 is CASSRDRGPYNEQFF. In nucleotides, the CDR3 is TGTGCCAGCAGCAGGGACAGGGGCCCCTACAATGAGCAGTTCTTC.

The gene calls are TRBV30 and TRBJ2-2; 7 bases align to TRBD2. The V and J ends lost 4 bases and 1 base, in that order; junction bases with no gene match: 6. Germline CDR1 reads GTSNPN; CDR2 reads SVGIG (reference sequence). The CDR3 has 15 residues. The CDR3 DNA follows: TGTGCCTGGAAAGGTCGCGGGAGGAACACCGGGGAGCTGTTTTTT. This sequence encodes CAWKGRGRNTGELFF.

The chain joins TRBV9 to TRBJ2-7, with 9 bases lining up with TRBD1. CDR3 length equals 15 residues. V shed 2 bases, J shed 3 bases, and the junction held 6 bases outside the gene matches. Looked up from germline, CDR1 is SGDLS and CDR2 is YYNGEE. The CDR3 DNA is TGTGCCAGCAGCGTGACGCCGGGACAGGGCTACGAGCAGTACTTC. Translated, it gives CASSVTPGQGYEQYF.

The chain combines TRBV21-1 with TRBJ1-5; TRBD1 was called by the table and not checked on the DNA. TRBV21-1 is termed a pseudogene. This CDR3 region has 19 residues. CDR3 sequence (DNA): TGTGCCAGCAGCAGAAGCCGGGACAGGGTACTTTATAGCAATCAGCCCCAGCATTTT. Protein sequence: CASSRSRDRVLYSNQPQHF.